This TCR beta chain was identified in a study of follicular helper T cells after annual influenza vaccination. The wider study: Some donors were sampled over the 2013-2014, 2014-2015 and 2015-2016 vaccinations.

Generated by immunoSEQ multiplex PCR, the TCRdb table keeps only in-frame clones and is missing some. The table lists 9,500 to 10,000 clones, more than 65% of them singletons, with over 0.5% in the top ten. General study findings and limits: ICOS-CD38- cTfh most often held earlier Day 7 ICOS+CD38+ clones. For non-cTfh compartments, undersampling could not be ruled out.

The V end was cut by 6 bases, the J end by 7 bases, with 15 bases between. CDR1 and CDR2 from the germline V gene are MDHEN and SYDVKM. The CDR3 covers 14 residues. Specified time point: 2013-2014 season, 7 days after vaccination. No donor had influenza vaccine in the prior 6 months; all lived in the community. On this clone: The target antigen is unknown.

The material was CXCR5- memory CD4+ T cells sorted from blood, obtained 7 days after influenza vaccination. This rearrangement joins TRBV28 to TRBJ1-4; a possible D gene is TRBD1 (6 bases). The receptor comes from an adult who received the influenza vaccine. CDR3 sequence reads: CASSKTGLTEKLFF. The CDR3 DNA sequence: TGTGCCAGCAGCAAAACAGGGCTGACTGAAAAACTGTTTTTT.